This TCR beta chain was recorded in a study of control samples from healthy donors and cancer patients. This CDR3 is built from 14 residues. The germline V and J ends were trimmed by 4 bases and 6 bases, with 13 bases remaining between them. Germline lookup yields CDR1 WNHNN and CDR2 SYGVQD (reference sequence). Generated by immunoSEQ multiplex PCR, the TCRdb table keeps only in-frame clones and is missing some. The sample lists about 410,000 clones; about nine tenths were seen once. The source of this sequence is a man aged 35-49 years with head and neck cancer. This rearrangement joins TRBV10-1 to TRBJ2-1, with a possible D match to TRBD2 (7 bases). Sequenced: PBMCs. Here the CDR3 DNA reads TGCGCCAGCAGTGCAGGGGACTACGGCAATGAGCAGTTCTTC. Translating gives CASSAGDYGNEQFF.